This T cell receptor (beta chain) was profiled in a study of shared clonotypes between healthy human individuals. Points from the study as a whole: Though the depth was large, rarefaction showed that sorted-subset sequencing was incomplete.

It was across several immunoSEQ plates that each subset's genomic DNA was evenly split. It was 150 to 200 ng DNA, about 30,000 T cell genomes, that sorted-subset replicate PCRs used. Using immunoSEQ multiplex PCR, the repertoire was profiled, and TCRdb retains in-frame clones only, with some absent. The data show around 2,100,000 clones, with over 85% seen just once and roughly 1% held by the top ten. As regards this clone: The antigen remains unidentified.

Positively selected for CCR7, the CD45RO-negative cells used as naive CD8 cells excluded terminally differentiated effector memory CD45RA+ cells. The sequence came from a man in his late teens or twenties in good health. The specimen sequenced was naive CD8+ T cells sorted from blood.

The CDR3 loop is CASSQAPPTGGDETQYF. The CDR3, as DNA: TGCGCCAGCAGCCAAGCGCCTCCTACAGGGGGTGATGAGACCCAGTACTTC. The chain carries TRBV4-1 and TRBJ2-5; 8 bases map to TRBD1. V dropped 1 base and J dropped 5; count of bases not matched to a gene: 12. CDR3 length: 17 amino acids. CDR1 and CDR2 from the germline V gene are MGHRA and YSYEKL.